This TCR beta chain was captured by sequencing in a study of memory CD4+ T cells and cytomegalovirus serostatus. Looking at the study overall: Healthy Belgian adult donors included several CMV-positive and 24 CMV-negative people. Findings and caveats of the study: About two fifths of the roughly 150 known CMV-associated TCRbeta sequences appeared in CD4+ memory.

Using immunoSEQ multiplex PCR, the repertoire was profiled, and TCRdb retains in-frame clones only, with some absent. The sample carries 46,000 or so clones, about 78% recorded once. The CDR3 loop spans 13 amino acids. Trimming removed 4 bases at V and 6 bases at J, with 12 bases between. Germline V gene sequence: CDR1 MDHEN, CDR2 SYDVKM. The sort gate was single viable CD3+CD4+CD8-CD45RO+ cells for memory CD4+ T cells. After thawing, CD4+ T cells were positively selected. With regard to this clone: Its antigen is as yet unknown.

The rearrangement links TRBV28 to TRBJ1-2, with D unresolved. This sequence was found in an adult in good health and CMV-seronegative. Sequenced sample: memory CD4+ T cells from blood. The CDR3 DNA reads as TGTGCCAGCAGTTCTGGTCGGAGAGATGGCTACACCTTC. Residues: CASSSGRRDGYTF.